Listed below are T cell receptor beta chains from one sample, sequenced in a study of blood T cell repertoires in COVID-19. The data were produced by immunoSEQ multiplex PCR, yet TCRdb's version contains in-frame clones alone and is incomplete. Of about 200,000 clones in the sample, about nine tenths are singletons; the top ten hold roughly 1.6%. Sequencing was performed on peripheral blood. Source of these receptors: a man aged 18 to 30 with active or convalescent COVID-19. Each CDR3 is given without its conserved first and last residue. Each record gives: D gene, V gene, J gene, CDR3 protein. D genes are given only for firm matches.

>.|TRBV9|TRBJ1-1
ASSGRELQGTEAF
>TRBD1|TRBV10-3|TRBJ1-1
ATGTDMNTEAF
>TRBD2|TRBV7-2|TRBJ2-3
ASSLPLGLAGLDTQY
>TRBD2|TRBV11-2|TRBJ2-7
ASSLVFGRASDEQY
>TRBD1|TRBV27|TRBJ1-1
ASSSRGLNTEAF
>.|TRBV9|TRBJ2-3
ASSVGRGTDTQY
>.|TRBV9|TRBJ2-3
ASSSREPGTDTQY
>.|TRBV19|TRBJ1-3
ASKPDFSGNTIY
>TRBD2|TRBV27|TRBJ2-2
ASSLYKAGGSTGELF
>TRBD1|TRBV3-1/TRBV3-2|TRBJ1-3
ASSWDSFSGNTIY
>TRBD2|TRBV7-3|TRBJ2-1
ASSLRSGTTYNEQF
>TRBD1|TRBV11-2|TRBJ1-5
ASSTQGDQPQH
>TRBD2|TRBV3-1/TRBV3-2|TRBJ2-3
ASSQSGRTSGTTQY
>TRBD1|TRBV5-6|TRBJ2-3
ASSSIPGQAQY
>TRBD1|TRBV10-2|TRBJ2-2
ASFGTAAGELF
>.|TRBV11-2|TRBJ2-7
ASSLEGVGTGEQY
>.|TRBV11-3|TRBJ2-1
ASSLRDGGNEQF
>TRBD1|TRBV7-8|TRBJ1-5
ASSSKTGVNQPQH